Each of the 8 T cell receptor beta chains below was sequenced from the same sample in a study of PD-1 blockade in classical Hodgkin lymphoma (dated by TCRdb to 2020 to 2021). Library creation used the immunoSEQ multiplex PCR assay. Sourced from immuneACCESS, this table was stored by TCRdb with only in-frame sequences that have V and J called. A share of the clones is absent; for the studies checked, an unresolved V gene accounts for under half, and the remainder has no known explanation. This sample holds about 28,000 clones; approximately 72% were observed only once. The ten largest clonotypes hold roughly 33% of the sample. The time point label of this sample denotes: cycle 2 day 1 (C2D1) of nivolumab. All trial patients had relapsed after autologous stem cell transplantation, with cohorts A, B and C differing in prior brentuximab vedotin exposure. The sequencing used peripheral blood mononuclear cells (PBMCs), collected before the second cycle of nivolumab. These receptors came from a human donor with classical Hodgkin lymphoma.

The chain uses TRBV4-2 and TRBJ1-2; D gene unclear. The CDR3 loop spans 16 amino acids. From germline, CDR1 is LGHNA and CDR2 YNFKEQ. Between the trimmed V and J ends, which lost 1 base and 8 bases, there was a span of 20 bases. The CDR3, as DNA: TGTGCCAGCAGCCAAGCGACTAGGACCGGGAGAGGGGGCTACACCTTC. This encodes CASSQATRTGRGGYTF.

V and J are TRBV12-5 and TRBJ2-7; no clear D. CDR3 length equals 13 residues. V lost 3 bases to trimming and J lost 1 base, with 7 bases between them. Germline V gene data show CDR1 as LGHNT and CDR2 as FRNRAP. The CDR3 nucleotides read TGTGCTAGTGGTTTTTACCCGTCCTACGAGCAGTACTTC. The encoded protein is CASGFYPSYEQYF.

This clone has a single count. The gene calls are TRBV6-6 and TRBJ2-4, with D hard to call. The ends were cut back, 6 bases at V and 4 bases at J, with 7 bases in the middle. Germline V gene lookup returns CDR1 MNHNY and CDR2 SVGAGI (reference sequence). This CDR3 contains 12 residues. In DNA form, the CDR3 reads TGTGCCAGCAGGGACGCAAAAAACATTCAGTACTTC. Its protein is CASRDAKNIQYF.

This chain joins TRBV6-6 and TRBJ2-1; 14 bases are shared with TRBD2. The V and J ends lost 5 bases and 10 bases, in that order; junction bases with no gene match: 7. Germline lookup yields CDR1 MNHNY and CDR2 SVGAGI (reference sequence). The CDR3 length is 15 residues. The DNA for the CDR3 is TGTGCCAGCAGTCAGACTAGCGGGGGGGCAGGGGAGCAGTTCTTC. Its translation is CASSQTSGGAGEQFF.

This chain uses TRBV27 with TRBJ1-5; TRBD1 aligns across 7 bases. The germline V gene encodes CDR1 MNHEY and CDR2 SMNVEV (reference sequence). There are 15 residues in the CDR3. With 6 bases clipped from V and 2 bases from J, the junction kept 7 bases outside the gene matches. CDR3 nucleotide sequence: TGTGCCAGCAGATCCACAACAGGGGGCAATCAGCCCCAGCATTTT. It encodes CASRSTTGGNQPQHF.

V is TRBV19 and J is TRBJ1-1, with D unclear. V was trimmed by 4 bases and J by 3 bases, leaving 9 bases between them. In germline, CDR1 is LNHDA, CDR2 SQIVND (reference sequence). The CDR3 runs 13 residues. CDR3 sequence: CASSTDTYTEAFF. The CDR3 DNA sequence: TGTGCCAGTAGTACAGACACCTACACTGAAGCTTTCTTT.

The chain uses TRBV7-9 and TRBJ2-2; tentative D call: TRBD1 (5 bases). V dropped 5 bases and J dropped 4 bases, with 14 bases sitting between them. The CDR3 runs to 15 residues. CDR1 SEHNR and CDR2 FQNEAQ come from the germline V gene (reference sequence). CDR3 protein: CASSLRQPLTGELFF. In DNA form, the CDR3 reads TGTGCCAGCAGCCTCCGACAGCCTCTCACCGGGGAGCTGTTTTTT.

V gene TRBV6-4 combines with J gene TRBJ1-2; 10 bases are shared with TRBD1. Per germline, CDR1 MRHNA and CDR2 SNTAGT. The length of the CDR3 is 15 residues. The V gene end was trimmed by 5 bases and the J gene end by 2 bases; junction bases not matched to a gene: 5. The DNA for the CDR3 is TGTGCCAGCAGTTTGACAGGGGGCGAAAACTATGGCTACACCTTC. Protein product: CASSLTGGENYGYTF.